One sample yielded the 3 T cell receptor beta chains listed below, sequenced in a study of graft-versus-host responses after intestinal transplantation. These TCRs' antigens remain unknown. TCRdb's copy holds only in-frame clones and misses some; the assay was immunoSEQ multiplex PCR. The data show about 94,000 clones, about 91% seen once. The sample consisted of unstimulated CD8+ T cells sorted from spleen or lymph node cells, taken before intestinal transplant. These TCRs come from a human donor who received an intestinal transplant.

This clone has just a few counts. The chain recombines TRBV28 with TRBJ2-5, with unresolved D. Germline V CDR1 and CDR2: MDHEN, SYDVKM. The germline V and J ends were trimmed by 3 bases and 2 bases, with 7 bases remaining between them. The CDR3 totals 13 residues. CDR3 protein: CASSFRGQETQYF. The CDR3 DNA reads TGTGCCAGCAGTTTTCGAGGACAAGAGACCCAGTACTTC. The full variable domain, rest sourced from reference TRBV28 and TRBJ2-5, is DVKVTQSSRYLVKRTGEKVFLECVQDMDHENMFWYRQDPGLGLRLIYFSYDVKMKEKGDIPEGYSVSREKKERFSLILESASTNQTSMYLCASSFRGQETQYFGPGTRLLVL.

The V and J genes are TRBV6-5 and TRBJ2-2; no clear D. Germline CDR1 reads MNHEY; CDR2 reads SVGAGI. V was trimmed by 8 bases and J by 0 bases, leaving 4 bases between them. The CDR3 runs to 12 residues. CDR3 bases: TGTGCCAGCGGGCCGAACACCGGGGAGCTGTTTTTT. Protein: CASGPNTGELFF.

V is TRBV7-2 and J is TRBJ1-2, with D perhaps matching TRBD1 (5 bases). In germline, CDR1 is SGHTA, CDR2 FQGNSA. The V gene lost 6 bases and the J gene lost 2 bases, with 13 bases spanning the gap. CDR3 size: 14 residues. CDR3 sequence (DNA): TGTGCCAGCAGTTCGGACACTTACAACTATGGCTACACCTTC. Its translation is CASSSDTYNYGYTF.